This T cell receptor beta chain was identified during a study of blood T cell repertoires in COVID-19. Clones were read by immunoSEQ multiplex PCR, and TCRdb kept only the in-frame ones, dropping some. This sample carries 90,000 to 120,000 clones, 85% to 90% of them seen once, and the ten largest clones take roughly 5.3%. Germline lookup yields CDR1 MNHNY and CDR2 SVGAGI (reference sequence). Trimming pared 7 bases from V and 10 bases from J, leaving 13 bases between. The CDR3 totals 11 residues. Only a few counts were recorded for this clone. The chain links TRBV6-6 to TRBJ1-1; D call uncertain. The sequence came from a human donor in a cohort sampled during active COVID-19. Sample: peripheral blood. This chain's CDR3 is CASMVGRVAFF. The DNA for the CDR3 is TGTGCCAGCATGGTCGGGAGGGTAGCTTTCTTT.